This TCR beta chain was obtained from a study of siplizumab effects on memory and regulatory T cells. Regarding the study as a whole: A small minority of alloreactive clones were mapped to unstimulated subsets. There was no confirmation of the suppressive function of proliferating Tregs from siplizumab cultures.

This clone was recorded at least ten times. Its antigen is unidentified. Trimming pared 1 base from V and 15 bases from J, leaving 13 bases between. The CDR3 is 12 residues long. CDR1 is SGHVS and CDR2 is FQNEAQ in the germline V gene. Coculturing of the mixed lymphocyte reaction cells was performed at 37°C for more than 5 days. TCRdb's table, derived via immunoSEQ multiplex PCR, lists solely in-frame clones and lacks some. The repertoire holds about 18,000 clones, with 35% to 55% as singletons. Sequencing input: CFSE-low (dividing) CD4+ T cells sorted from an allogeneic mixed lymphocyte reaction. The J gene is TRBJ2-1, the V gene TRBV7-8; D might be TRBD1 or TRBD2, each matching 5 bases. This TCR was sampled from a human donor in good health; the cells came from an allogeneic mixed lymphocyte reaction. For the CDR3, the DNA is TGTGCCAGCAGCTTAGTCGGGGCGGGTCCGTTCTTC. Translating it yields CASSLVGAGPFF. Full variable domain (remainder filled in from reference TRBV7-8 and TRBJ2-1): GAGVSQSPRYKVAKRGQDVALRCDPISGHVSLFWYQQALGQGPEFLTYFQNEAQLDKSGLPSDRFFAERPEGSVSTLKIQRTQQEDSAVYLCASSLVGAGPFFGPGTRLTVL.